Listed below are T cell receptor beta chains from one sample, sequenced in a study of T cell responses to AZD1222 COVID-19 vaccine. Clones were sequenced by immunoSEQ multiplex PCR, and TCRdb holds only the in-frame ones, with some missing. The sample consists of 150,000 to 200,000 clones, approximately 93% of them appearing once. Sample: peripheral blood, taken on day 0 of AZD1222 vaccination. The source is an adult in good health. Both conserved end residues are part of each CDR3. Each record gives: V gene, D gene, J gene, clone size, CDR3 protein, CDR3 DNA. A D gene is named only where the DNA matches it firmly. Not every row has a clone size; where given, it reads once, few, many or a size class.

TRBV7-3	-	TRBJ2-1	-	CASSPHMSSYNEQFF	TGTGCCAGCAGCCCTCACATGAGCTCCTACAATGAGCAGTTCTTC
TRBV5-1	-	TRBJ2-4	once	CASSLDSPLAKNIQYF	TGCGCCAGCAGCTTGGATAGCCCTTTAGCCAAAAACATTCAGTACTTC
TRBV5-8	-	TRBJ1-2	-	CASSAVGEHGYTF	TGTGCCAGCAGCGCCGTTGGGGAACATGGCTACACCTTC
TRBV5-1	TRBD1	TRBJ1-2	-	CASSLDRGSYGYTF	TGCGCCAGCAGCCTGGACAGGGGGAGCTATGGCTACACCTTC
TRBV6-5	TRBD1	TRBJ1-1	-	CASSYSTGVETEAFF	TGTGCCAGCAGTTACTCGACAGGGGTAGAGACTGAAGCTTTCTTT
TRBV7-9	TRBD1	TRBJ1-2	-	CASSLQDREFRYGYTF	TGTGCCAGCAGCTTACAGGACAGGGAATTTCGCTATGGCTACACCTTC
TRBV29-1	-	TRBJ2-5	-	CSVGASQETQYF	TGCAGCGTTGGGGCTAGCCAAGAGACCCAGTACTTC
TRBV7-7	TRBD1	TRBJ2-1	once	CASSPHRGTGSYNEQFF	TGTGCCAGCAGCCCGCATAGGGGGACAGGGTCCTACAATGAGCAGTTCTTC
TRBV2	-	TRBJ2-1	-	CASSERVDYNEQFF	TGTGCCAGCAGTGAAAGGGTAGATTACAATGAGCAGTTCTTC
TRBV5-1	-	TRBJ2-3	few	CASRRDAGTDTQYF	TGCGCCAGCAGACGGGATGCAGGCACAGATACGCAGTATTTT
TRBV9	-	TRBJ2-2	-	CASSFSWTANTGELFF	TGTGCCAGCAGCTTTAGTTGGACAGCGAACACCGGGGAGCTGTTTTTT
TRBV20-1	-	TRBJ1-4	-	CGTGTNEKLFF	TGCGGTACGGGAACTAATGAAAAACTGTTTTTT
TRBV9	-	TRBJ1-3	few	CASSVAEGTSGNTIYF	TGTGCCAGCAGCGTGGCGGAGGGCACCTCTGGAAACACCATATATTTT
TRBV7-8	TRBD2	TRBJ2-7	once	CASSLGLAGGDSSYEQYF	TGTGCCAGCAGCTTAGGTCTAGCGGGGGGCGATAGCTCCTACGAGCAGTACTTC
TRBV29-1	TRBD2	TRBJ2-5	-	CSVVLSGETQYF	TGCAGCGTTGTACTTAGCGGGGAGACCCAGTACTTC
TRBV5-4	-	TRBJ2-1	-	CASSLGQDYNEQFF	TGTGCCAGCAGCTTAGGCCAGGATTACAATGAGCAGTTCTTC
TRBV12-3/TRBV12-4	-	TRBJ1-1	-	CASSSAGTEAFF	TGTGCCAGCAGTTCAGCGGGGACTGAAGCTTTCTTT
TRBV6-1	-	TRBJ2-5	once	CASSETSTRPRTQYF	TGTGCCAGCAGTGAAACGTCGACGAGGCCGCGGACCCAGTACTTC
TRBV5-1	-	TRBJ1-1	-	CASSLALGDATEAFF	TGCGCCAGCAGCTTGGCCTTGGGGGATGCAACTGAAGCTTTCTTT
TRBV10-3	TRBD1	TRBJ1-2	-	CATGTGVFSGYTF	TGTGCCACCGGGACAGGGGTTTTTAGTGGCTACACCTTC
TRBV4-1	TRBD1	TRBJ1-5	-	CASSQDYRQGEQPQHF	TGCGCCAGCAGCCAAGACTACCGACAGGGGGAACAGCCCCAGCATTTT
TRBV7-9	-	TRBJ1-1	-	CASSPGRVVNTEAFF	TGTGCCAGCAGTCCCGGTAGGGTCGTGAACACTGAAGCTTTCTTT
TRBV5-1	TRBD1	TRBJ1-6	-	CASSLDRGHNSPLHF	TGCGCCAGCAGCCTTGACAGGGGCCATAATTCACCCCTCCACTTT
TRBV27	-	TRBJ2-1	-	CASSYGQPPYNEQFF	TGTGCCAGCAGTTATGGGCAGCCACCCTACAATGAGCAGTTCTTC
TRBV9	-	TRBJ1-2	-	CASSVAMPGDIYGYTF	TGTGCCAGCAGCGTAGCTATGCCAGGCGACATTTATGGCTACACCTTC
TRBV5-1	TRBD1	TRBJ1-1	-	CASSTTGGSAEAFF	TGCGCCAGCAGCACTACAGGGGGTTCGGCTGAAGCTTTCTTT
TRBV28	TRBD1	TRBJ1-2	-	CASSLRPKGAYTF	TGTGCCAGCAGTTTAAGGCCTAAGGGGGCCTACACCTTC
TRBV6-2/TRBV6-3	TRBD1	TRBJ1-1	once	CASSWDRTTEAFF	TGTGCCAGCAGTTGGGACAGAACCACTGAAGCTTTCTTT
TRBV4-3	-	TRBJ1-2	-	CASSPSRGVGYGYTF	TGCGCCAGCAGCCCTAGTCGAGGGGTTGGCTATGGCTACACCTTC
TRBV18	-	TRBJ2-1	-	CASSPMTVGTGEQFF	TGTGCCAGCTCACCGATGACAGTTGGGACGGGTGAGCAGTTCTTC
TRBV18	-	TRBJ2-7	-	CASSNSRGPSPEQYF	TGTGCCAGCTCCAATAGCCGGGGCCCTTCCCCCGAGCAGTACTTC
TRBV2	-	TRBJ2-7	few	CASKTDYEQYF	TGTGCCAGCAAAACAGACTACGAGCAGTACTTC
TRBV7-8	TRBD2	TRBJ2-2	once	CASSLGLAVSIRTGELFF	TGTGCCAGCAGCTTAGGACTAGCGGTTTCAATAAGGACCGGGGAGCTGTTTTTT
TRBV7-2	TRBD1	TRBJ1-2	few	CASSSSTGEGYGYTF	TGTGCCAGCAGCTCTTCGACAGGGGAGGGGTATGGCTACACCTTC
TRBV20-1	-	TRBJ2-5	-	CSGGQETQYF	TGCAGTGGAGGGCAAGAGACCCAGTACTTC
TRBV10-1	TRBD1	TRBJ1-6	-	CASSESWTGGSPLHF	TGCGCCAGCAGTGAGTCGTGGACAGGGGGTTCACCCCTCCACTTT
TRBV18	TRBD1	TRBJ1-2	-	CASSLGTGLAYGYTF	TGTGCCAGCTCACTGGGGACAGGGCTAGCCTATGGCTACACCTTC
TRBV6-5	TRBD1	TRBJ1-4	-	CASSLTGAGNEKLFF	TGTGCCAGCAGTTTGACAGGGGCCGGTAATGAAAAACTGTTTTTT
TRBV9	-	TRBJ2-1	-	CASSVSGVGYNEQFF	TGTGCCAGCAGCGTCTCGGGGGTAGGATACAATGAGCAGTTCTTC
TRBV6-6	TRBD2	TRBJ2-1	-	CASSLGLAGANEQFF	TGTGCCAGCAGTCTCGGACTAGCGGGGGCCAATGAGCAGTTCTTC
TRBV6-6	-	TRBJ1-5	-	CASSVQGLQPQHF	TGTGCCAGCAGTGTCCAGGGTCTACAGCCCCAGCATTTT